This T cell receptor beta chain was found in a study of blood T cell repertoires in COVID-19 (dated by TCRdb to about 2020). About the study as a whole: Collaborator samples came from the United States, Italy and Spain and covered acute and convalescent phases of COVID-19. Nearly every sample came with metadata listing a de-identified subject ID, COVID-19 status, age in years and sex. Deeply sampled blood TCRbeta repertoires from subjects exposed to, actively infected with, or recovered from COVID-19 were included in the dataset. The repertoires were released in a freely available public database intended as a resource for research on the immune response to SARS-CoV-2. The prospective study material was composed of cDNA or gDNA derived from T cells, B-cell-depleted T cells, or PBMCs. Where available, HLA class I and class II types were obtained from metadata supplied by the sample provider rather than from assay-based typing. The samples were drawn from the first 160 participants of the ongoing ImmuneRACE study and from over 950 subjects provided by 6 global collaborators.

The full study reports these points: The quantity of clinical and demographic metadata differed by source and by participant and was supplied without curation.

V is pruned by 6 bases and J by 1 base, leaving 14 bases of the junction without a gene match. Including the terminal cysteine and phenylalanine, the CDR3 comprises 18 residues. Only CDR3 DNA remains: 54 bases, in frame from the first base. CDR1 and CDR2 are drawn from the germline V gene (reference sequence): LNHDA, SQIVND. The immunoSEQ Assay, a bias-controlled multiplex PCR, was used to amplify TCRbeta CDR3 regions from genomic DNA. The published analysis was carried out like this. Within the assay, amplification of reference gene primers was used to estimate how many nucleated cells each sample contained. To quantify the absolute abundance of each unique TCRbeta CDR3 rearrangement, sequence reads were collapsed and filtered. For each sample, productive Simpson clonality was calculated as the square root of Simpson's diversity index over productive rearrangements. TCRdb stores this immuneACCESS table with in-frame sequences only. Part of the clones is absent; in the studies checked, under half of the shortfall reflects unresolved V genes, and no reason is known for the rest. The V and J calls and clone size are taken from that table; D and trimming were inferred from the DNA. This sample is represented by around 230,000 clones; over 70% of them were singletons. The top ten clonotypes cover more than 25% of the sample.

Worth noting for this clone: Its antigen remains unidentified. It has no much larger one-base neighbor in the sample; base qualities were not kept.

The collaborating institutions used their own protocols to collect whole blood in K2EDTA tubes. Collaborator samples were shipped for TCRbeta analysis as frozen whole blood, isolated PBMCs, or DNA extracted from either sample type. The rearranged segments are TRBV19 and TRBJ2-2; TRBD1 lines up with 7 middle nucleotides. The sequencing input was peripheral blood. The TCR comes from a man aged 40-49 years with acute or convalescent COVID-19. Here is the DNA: TGTGCCAGTAGGACCCCGGACTGGGACAGTGTGAACACCGGGGAGCTGTTTTTT. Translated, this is CASRTPDWDSVNTGELFF.